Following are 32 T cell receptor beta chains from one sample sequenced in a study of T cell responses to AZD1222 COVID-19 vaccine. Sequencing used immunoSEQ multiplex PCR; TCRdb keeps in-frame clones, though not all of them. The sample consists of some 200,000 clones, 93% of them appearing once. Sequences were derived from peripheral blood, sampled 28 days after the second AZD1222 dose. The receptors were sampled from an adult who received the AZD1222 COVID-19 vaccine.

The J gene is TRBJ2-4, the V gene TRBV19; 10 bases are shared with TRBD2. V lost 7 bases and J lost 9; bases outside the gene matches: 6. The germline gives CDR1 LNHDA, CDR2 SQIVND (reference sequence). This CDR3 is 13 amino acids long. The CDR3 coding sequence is TGTGCCAGTACCGTAGCGGGGGGCGCCATTCAGTACTTC. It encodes CASTVAGGAIQYF.

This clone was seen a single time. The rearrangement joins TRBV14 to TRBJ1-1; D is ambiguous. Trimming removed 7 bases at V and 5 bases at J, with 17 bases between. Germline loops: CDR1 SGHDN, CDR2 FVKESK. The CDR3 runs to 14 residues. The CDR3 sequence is CASNRFTGGTEAFF. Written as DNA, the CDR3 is TGTGCCAGCAACCGATTTACGGGAGGGACTGAAGCTTTCTTT.

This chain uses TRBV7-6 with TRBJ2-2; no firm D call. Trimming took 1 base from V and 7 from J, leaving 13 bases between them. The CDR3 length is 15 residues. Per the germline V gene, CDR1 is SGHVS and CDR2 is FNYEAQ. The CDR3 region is CASSLDHLGGGELFF. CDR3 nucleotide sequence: TGTGCCAGCAGCTTAGATCACCTAGGTGGCGGGGAGCTGTTTTTT.

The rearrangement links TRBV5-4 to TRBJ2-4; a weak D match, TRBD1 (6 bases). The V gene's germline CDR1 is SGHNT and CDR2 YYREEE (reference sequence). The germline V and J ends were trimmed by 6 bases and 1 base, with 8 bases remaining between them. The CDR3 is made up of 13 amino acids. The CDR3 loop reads CASTQGAKNIQYF. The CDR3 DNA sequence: TGTGCCAGCACGCAGGGGGCCAAAAACATTCAGTACTTC. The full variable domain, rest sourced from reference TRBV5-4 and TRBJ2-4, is ETGVTQSPTHLIKTRGQQVTLRCSSQSGHNTVSWYQQALGQGPQFIFQYYREEENGRGNFPPRFSGLQFPNYSSELNVNALELDDSALYLCASTQGAKNIQYFGAGTRLSVL.

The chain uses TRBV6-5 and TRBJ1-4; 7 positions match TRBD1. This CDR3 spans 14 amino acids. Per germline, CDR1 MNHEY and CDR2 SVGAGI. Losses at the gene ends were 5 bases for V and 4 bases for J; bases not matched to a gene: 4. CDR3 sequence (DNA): TGTGCCAGCAGTCCAGGGGGAATTAATGAAAAACTGTTTTTT. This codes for CASSPGGINEKLFF.

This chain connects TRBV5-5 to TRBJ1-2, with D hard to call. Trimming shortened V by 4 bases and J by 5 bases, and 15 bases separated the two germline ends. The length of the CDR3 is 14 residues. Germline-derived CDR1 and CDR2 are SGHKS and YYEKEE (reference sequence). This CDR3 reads CASSLASVAYGYTF. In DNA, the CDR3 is TGTGCCAGCAGCCTAGCTTCAGTGGCGTATGGCTACACCTTC.

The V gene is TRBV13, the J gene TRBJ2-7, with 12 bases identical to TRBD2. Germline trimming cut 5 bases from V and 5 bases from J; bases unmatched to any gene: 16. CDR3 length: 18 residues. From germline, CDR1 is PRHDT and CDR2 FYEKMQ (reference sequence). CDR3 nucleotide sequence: TGTGCCAGCAGCCATGGACTAGCGGGGTCAGCAGTCCTAGACGAGCAGTACTTC. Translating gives CASSHGLAGSAVLDEQYF.

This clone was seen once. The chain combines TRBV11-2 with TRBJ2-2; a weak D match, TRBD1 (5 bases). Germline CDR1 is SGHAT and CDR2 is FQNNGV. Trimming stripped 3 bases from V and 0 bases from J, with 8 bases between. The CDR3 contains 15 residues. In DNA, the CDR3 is TGTGCCAGCAGCTTGTGGACATCGAACACCGGGGAGCTGTTTTTT. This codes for CASSLWTSNTGELFF.

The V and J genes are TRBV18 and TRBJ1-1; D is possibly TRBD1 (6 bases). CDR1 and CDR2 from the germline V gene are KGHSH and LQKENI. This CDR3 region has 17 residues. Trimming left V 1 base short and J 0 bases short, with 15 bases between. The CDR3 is CASSPLEQGPLNTEAFF. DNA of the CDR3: TGTGCCAGCTCACCACTCGAACAGGGCCCACTGAACACTGAAGCTTTCTTT. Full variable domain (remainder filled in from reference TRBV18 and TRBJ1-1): NAGVMQNPRHLVRRRGQEARLRCSPMKGHSHVYWYRQLPEEGLKFMVYLQKENIIDESGMPKERFSAEFPKEGPSILRIQQVVRGDSAAYFCASSPLEQGPLNTEAFFGQGTRLTVV.

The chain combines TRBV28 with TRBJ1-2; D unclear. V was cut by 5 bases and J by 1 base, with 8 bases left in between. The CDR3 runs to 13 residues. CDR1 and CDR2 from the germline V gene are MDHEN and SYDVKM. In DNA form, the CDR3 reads TGTGCCAGCAGTGTTATGGGTAACTATGGCTACACCTTC. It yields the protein CASSVMGNYGYTF.

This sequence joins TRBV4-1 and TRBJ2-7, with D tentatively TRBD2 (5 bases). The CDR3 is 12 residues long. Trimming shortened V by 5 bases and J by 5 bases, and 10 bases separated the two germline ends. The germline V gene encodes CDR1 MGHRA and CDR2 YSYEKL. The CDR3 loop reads CASSYGGDEQYF. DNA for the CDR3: TGCGCCAGCAGCTACGGAGGCGACGAGCAGTACTTC.

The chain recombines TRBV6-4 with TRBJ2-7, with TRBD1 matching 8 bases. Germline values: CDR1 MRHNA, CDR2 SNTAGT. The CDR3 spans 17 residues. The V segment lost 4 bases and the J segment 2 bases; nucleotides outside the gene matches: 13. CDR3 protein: CASSGGRQGQGTYEQYF. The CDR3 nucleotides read TGTGCCAGCAGTGGGGGAAGACAGGGGCAAGGAACCTACGAGCAGTACTTC.

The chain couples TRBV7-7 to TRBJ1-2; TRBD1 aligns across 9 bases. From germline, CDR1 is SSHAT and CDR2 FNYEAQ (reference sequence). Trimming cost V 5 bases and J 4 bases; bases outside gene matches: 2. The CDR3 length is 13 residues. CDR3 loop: CASSRGQGYGYTF. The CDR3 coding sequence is TGTGCCAGCAGCCGGGGACAGGGCTATGGCTACACCTTC.

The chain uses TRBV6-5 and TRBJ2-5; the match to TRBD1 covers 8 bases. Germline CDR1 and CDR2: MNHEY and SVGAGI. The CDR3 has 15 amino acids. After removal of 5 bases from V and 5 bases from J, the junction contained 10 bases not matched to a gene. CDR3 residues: CASSPTGVGRETQYF. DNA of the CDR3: TGTGCCAGCAGTCCGACAGGGGTCGGCCGGGAGACCCAGTACTTC.

The CDR3 sequence: CASSQEGAGGGGALHF. The CDR3 nucleotides are TGCGCCAGCAGCCAAGAAGGGGCAGGGGGCGGTGGGGCCCTCCACTTT. The V call is TRBV4-1, the J call TRBJ1-6; 8 nucleotides line up with TRBD1. Germline assignment: CDR1 MGHRA and CDR2 YSYEKL. V shed 0 bases, J shed 14 bases, and the junction held 12 bases outside the gene matches. CDR3 size: 16 residues.

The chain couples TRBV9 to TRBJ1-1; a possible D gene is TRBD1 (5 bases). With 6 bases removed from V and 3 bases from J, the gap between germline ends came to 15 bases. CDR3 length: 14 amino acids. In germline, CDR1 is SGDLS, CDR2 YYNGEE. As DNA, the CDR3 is TGTGCCAGCAACGGGGGGAGGGCGGACACTGAAGCTTTCTTT. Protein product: CASNGGRADTEAFF.

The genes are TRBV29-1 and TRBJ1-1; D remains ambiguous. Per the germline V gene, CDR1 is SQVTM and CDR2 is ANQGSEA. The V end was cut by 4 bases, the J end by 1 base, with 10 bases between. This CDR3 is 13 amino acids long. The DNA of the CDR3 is TGCAGCGTTGGGACGGAGAGGAACACTGAAGCTTTCTTT. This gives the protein CSVGTERNTEAFF.

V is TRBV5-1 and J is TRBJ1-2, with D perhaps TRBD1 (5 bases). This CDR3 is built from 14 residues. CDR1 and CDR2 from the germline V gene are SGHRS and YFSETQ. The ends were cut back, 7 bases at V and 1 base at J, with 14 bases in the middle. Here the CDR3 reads CASSGTGLNYGYTF. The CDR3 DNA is TGCGCCAGCTCCGGGACGGGCCTTAACTATGGCTACACCTTC.

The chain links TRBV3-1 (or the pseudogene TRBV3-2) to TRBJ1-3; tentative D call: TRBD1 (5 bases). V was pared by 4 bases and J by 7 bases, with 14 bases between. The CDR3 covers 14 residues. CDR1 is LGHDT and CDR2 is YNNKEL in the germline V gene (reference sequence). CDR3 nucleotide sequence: TGTGCCAGCAGCCCCTGGGACGTAAGGAACACCATATATTTT. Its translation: CASSPWDVRNTIYF.

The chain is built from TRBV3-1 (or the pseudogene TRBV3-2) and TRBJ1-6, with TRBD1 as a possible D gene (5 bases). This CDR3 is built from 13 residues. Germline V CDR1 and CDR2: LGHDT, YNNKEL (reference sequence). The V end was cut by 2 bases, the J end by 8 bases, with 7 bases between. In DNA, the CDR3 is TGTGCCAGCAGCCAAATGGGGGATTCACCCCTCCACTTT. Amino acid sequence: CASSQMGDSPLHF.

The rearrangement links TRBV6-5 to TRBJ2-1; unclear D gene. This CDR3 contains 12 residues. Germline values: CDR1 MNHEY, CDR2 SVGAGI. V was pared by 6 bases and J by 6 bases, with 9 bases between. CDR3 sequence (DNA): TGTGCCAGCAGCGACATCCTCAATGAGCAGTTCTTC. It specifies CASSDILNEQFF.

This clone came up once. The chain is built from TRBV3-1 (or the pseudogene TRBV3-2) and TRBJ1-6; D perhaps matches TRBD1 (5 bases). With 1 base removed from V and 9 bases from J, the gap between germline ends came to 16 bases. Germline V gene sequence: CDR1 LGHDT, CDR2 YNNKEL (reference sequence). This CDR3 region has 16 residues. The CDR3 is CASSQVPRGKGSPLHF. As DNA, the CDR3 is TGTGCCAGCAGCCAAGTTCCGAGGGGTAAGGGTTCACCCCTCCACTTT.

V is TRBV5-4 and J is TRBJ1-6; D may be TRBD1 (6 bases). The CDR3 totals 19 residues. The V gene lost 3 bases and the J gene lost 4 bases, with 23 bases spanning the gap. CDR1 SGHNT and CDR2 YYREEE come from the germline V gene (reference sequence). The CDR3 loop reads CASSSWQGHFGAYNSPLHF. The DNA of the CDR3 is TGTGCCAGCAGCTCATGGCAGGGGCATTTTGGGGCATATAATTCACCCCTCCACTTT. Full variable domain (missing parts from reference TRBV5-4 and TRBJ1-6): ETGVTQSPTHLIKTRGQQVTLRCSSQSGHNTVSWYQQALGQGPQFIFQYYREEENGRGNFPPRFSGLQFPNYSSELNVNALELDDSALYLCASSSWQGHFGAYNSPLHFGNGTRLTVT.

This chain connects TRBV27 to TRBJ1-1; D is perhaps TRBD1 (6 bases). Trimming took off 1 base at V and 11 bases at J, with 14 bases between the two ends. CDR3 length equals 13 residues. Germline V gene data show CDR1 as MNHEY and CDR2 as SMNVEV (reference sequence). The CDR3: CASSLFRGGEAFF. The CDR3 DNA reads TGTGCCAGCAGTTTATTCAGGGGAGGAGAGGCTTTCTTT.

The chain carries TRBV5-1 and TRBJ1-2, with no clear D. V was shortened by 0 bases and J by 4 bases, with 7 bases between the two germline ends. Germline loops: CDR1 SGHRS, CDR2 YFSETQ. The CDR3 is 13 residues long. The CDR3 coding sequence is TGCGCCAGCAGCTTGGTTCGGGCCTATGGCTACACCTTC. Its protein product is CASSLVRAYGYTF.

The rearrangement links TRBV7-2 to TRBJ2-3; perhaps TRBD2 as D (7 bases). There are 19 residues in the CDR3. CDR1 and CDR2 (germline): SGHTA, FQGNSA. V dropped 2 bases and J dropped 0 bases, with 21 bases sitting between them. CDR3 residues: CASSLRGGVSLSSTDTQYF. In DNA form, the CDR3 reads TGTGCCAGCAGCTTAAGGGGGGGGGTTTCCCTATCTAGCACAGATACGCAGTATTTT.

CDR3 sequence reads: CASSDARDYEQYF. For the CDR3, the DNA is TGTGCCAGCAGTGACGCAAGGGACTACGAGCAGTACTTC. This rearrangement joins TRBV6-4 to TRBJ2-7; D is uncertain. Germline CDR1 reads MRHNA; CDR2 reads SNTAGT. The CDR3 length is 13 residues. V was cut by 2 bases and J by 3 bases, with 8 bases left in between.

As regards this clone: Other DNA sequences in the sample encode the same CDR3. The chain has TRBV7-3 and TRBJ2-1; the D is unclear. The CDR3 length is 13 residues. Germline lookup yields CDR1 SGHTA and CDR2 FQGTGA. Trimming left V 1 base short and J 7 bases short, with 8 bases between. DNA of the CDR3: TGTGCCAGCAGCTTAAGGCAGGCGAATGAGCAGTTCTTC. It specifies CASSLRQANEQFF. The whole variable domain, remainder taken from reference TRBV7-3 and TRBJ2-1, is GAGVSQTPSNKVTEKGKYVELRCDPISGHTALYWYRQSLGQGPEFLIYFQGTGAADDSGLPNDRFFAVRPEGSVSTLKIQRTERGDSAVYLCASSLRQANEQFFGPGTRLTVL.

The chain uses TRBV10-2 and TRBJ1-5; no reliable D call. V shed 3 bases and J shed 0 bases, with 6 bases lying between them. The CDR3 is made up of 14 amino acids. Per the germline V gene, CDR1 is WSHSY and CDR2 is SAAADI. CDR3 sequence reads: CASSETASNQPQHF. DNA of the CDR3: TGCGCCAGCAGTGAAACAGCTAGCAATCAGCCCCAGCATTTT.

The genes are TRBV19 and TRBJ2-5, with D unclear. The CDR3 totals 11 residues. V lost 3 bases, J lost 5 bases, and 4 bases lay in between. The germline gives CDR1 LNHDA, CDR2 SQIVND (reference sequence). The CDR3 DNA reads TGTGCCAGTAGTATGGGGGAGACCCAGTACTTC. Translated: CASSMGETQYF.

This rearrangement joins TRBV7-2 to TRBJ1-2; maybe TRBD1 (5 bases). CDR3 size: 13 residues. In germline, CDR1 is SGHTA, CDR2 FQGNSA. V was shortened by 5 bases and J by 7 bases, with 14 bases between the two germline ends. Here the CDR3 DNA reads TGTGCCAGCAGCCAGACAGAGGGACTTGGCTACACCTTC. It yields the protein CASSQTEGLGYTF.

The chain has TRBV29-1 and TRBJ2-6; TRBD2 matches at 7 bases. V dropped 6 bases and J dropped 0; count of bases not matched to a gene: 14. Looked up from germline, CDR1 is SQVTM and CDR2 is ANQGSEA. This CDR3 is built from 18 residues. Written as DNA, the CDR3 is TGCAGCGTCGGGGGAGGGCGGGGTCTTAGCTCTGGGGCCAACGTCCTGACTTTC. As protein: CSVGGGRGLSSGANVLTF.